Presented here are 32 T cell receptor beta chains from one specimen sequenced in a study of response to subunit inactivated influenza vaccine. Each CDR3 protein gets one entry after TCRdb re-called the RT-PCR reads with MiXCR. The sample has about half a million distinct CDR3 sequences, 7.5% to 8.5% seen once. The source material was PBMCs from blood, sampled less than 30 months after vaccination. The receptors shown here come from a man aged 50-75 years who received an inactivated influenza vaccine.

In its sample, this clonotype was seen a few times. The V and J genes are TRBV5-1 and TRBJ1-1; D is unresolved. The CDR3 consists of 17 residues. Germline V gene data show CDR1 as SGHRS and CDR2 as YFSETQ. Trimming pared 2 bases from V and 3 bases from J, leaving 20 bases between. DNA for the CDR3: TGCGCCAGCAGCTTCTTTTCTGCGGCTACCAAGGACACTGAAGCTTTCTTT. This gives the protein CASSFFSAATKDTEAFF.

This clonotype occurred a few times. The genes are TRBV24-1 and TRBJ2-1; a possible D gene is TRBD1 (5 bases). Germline-derived CDR1 and CDR2 are KGHDR and SFDVKD. V lost 0 bases and J lost 1, with 9 bases in between. The CDR3 loop spans 16 amino acids. CDR3 in DNA: TGTGCCACCAGTGATTTGCAGGGTACGTCCTACAATGAGCAGTTCTTC. As protein: CATSDLQGTSYNEQFF.

This clonotype came up a few times. The CDR3 loop reads CASSLIAGGYSSTDTQYF. CDR3 nucleotides: TGTGCCAGCAGCTTAATAGCGGGGGGTTATTCTAGCACAGATACGCAGTATTTT. The chain employs TRBV7-8 and TRBJ2-3; 10 bases line up with TRBD2. This CDR3 has 18 residues. CDR1 is SGHVS and CDR2 is FQNEAQ in the germline V gene. V trimming: 2 bases; J trimming: 0 bases; junction bases outside the gene matches: 8.

This clonotype appeared many times. V gene TRBV18 combines with J gene TRBJ1-5, with D unresolved. CDR1 is KGHSH, CDR2 LQKENI, per germline. V was cut by 2 bases and J by 0 bases, with 5 bases left in between. The CDR3 has 14 amino acids. The CDR3 nucleotides are TGTGCCAGCTCACCAGTATATAGCAATCAGCCCCAGCATTTT. It is translated as CASSPVYSNQPQHF.

V usage is TRBV6-2 or TRBV6-3 and J usage is TRBJ1-1; perhaps TRBD1 as D (5 bases). This CDR3 spans 12 amino acids. Per the germline V gene, CDR1 is MNHEY and CDR2 is SVGEGT. Trimming shortened V by 7 bases and J by 11 bases, and 17 bases separated the two germline ends. The CDR3 nucleotides read TGTGCCAGCAACGACCCTGCCGGGGACGCTTTCTTT. Protein: CASNDPAGDAFF.

This clonotype was found many times. The J gene is TRBJ2-7, the V gene TRBV7-2; 7 bases line up with TRBD1. The germline gives CDR1 SGHTA, CDR2 FQGNSA. The CDR3 sequence is 12 residues long. Trimming cost V 5 bases and J 4 bases; bases outside gene matches: 2. DNA for the CDR3: TGTGCCAGCAGCGTGACAGGGTACGAGCAGTACTTC. This gives the protein CASSVTGYEQYF.

The chain joins TRBV14 to TRBJ1-2; D unresolved. This CDR3 spans 14 amino acids. Trimming took 4 bases from V and 4 from J, leaving 13 bases between them. CDR1 and CDR2 (germline): SGHDN, FVKESK. In nucleotides, the CDR3 is TGTGCCAGCAGCCCCGACGTGGGCGGCTATGGCTACACCTTC. Protein: CASSPDVGGYGYTF.

This clonotype showed up just a few times. The rearrangement joins TRBV5-1 to TRBJ2-7, with TRBD1 matching over 7 bases. The CDR3 has 16 residues. Germline loops: CDR1 SGHRS, CDR2 YFSETQ. V dropped 4 bases and J dropped 2; count of bases not matched to a gene: 12. The CDR3 DNA is TGCGCCAGCAGCCTGGGGGACAGAAATGAGGCCTACGAGCAGTACTTC. It translates to CASSLGDRNEAYEQYF.

This clonotype was picked up a small number of times. Germline and junction disagree at one end, which may indicate a read error. This chain joins TRBV10-3 and TRBJ2-7; 9 nucleotides align to TRBD2. From germline, CDR1 is ENHRY and CDR2 SYGVKD. This CDR3 contains 13 residues. CDR3 sequence reads: CATSSGSPYEQYF. The CDR3 region has the DNA TGTGCCACCAGTAGCGGGAGTCCTTACGAGCAGTACTTC.

The genes are TRBV20-1 and TRBJ2-7, with 11 bases aligning to TRBD1. Germline-derived CDR1 and CDR2 are DFQATT and SNEGSKA (reference sequence). The length of the CDR3 is 16 residues. V was clipped by 3 bases and J by 4 bases; unmatched bases: 11. The CDR3 DNA reads as TGCAGTGCTAGGGATCCTAGGACAGGGGGCAGGTACGAGCAGTACTTC. Amino acids: CSARDPRTGGRYEQYF.

This clonotype turned up a few times. The chain has TRBV27 and TRBJ2-1; D possibly matches TRBD1 or TRBD2 (5 bases each). CDR3 size: 16 residues. CDR1 is MNHEY, CDR2 SMNVEV, per germline (reference sequence). Between the trimmed V and J ends, which lost 1 base and 1 base, there was a span of 11 bases. The DNA of the CDR3 is TGTGCCAGCAGTTTATTCTCGGGACGGTCCTACAATGAGCAGTTCTTC. Encoded protein: CASSLFSGRSYNEQFF.

This clonotype was counted ten times or more. J is TRBJ2-7 and V is TRBV5-1; 9 bases agree with TRBD2. V was pared by 7 bases and J by 1 base, with 9 bases of the junction left unmatched. Looked up from germline, CDR1 is SGHRS and CDR2 is YFSETQ. This CDR3 spans 15 amino acids. The CDR3 DNA sequence: TGCGCCAGCCGTCCTAGCGGGGCCGGGTCCTACGAGCAGTACTTC. Protein product: CASRPSGAGSYEQYF.

The chain links TRBV4-3 to TRBJ2-7, with 10 bases fitting TRBD2. The germline V gene encodes CDR1 LGHNA and CDR2 YSLEER. V lost 3 bases to trimming and J lost 1 base; unmatched junction nucleotides: 9. This CDR3 has 17 amino acids. The CDR3: CASSQLRTSGGSYEQYF. In DNA, the CDR3 is TGCGCCAGCAGCCAGCTACGGACTAGCGGTGGGTCCTACGAGCAGTACTTC.

This clonotype has more than one count but fewer than ten. The V call is TRBV6-2 or TRBV6-3, the J call TRBJ1-4; D gene unclear. This CDR3 comprises 17 residues. Trimming cost V 1 base and J 4 bases, with 16 bases left between them. Germline V lookup: CDR1 MNHEY, CDR2 SVGEGT. The CDR3 sequence is CASSYLTNSGFNEKLFF. As DNA, the CDR3 is TGTGCCAGCAGTTACTTGACGAATTCGGGTTTTAATGAAAAACTGTTTTTT.

This clonotype has only a few counts. This rearrangement joins TRBV4-2 to TRBJ2-3, with 10 nucleotides matching TRBD2. The CDR3 extends over 16 amino acids. Trimming cost V 5 bases and J 1 base; bases outside gene matches: 6. Per the germline V gene, CDR1 is LGHNA and CDR2 is YNFKEQ. CDR3 protein: CASSTTGTSGTDTQYF. CDR3 nucleotides: TGTGCCAGCAGCACCACCGGGACTAGCGGCACAGATACGCAGTATTTT.

The rearrangement links TRBV7-6 to TRBJ1-1, with D uncertain. Per the germline V gene, CDR1 is SGHVS and CDR2 is FNYEAQ. V was trimmed by 0 bases and J by 2 bases, leaving 16 bases between them. The CDR3 runs to 17 residues. This CDR3 reads CASSLARRQYINTEAFF. The CDR3 region has the DNA TGTGCCAGCAGCTTAGCCCGTCGGCAGTATATCAACACTGAAGCTTTCTTT.

This clonotype occurred a few times. The genes are TRBV28 and TRBJ2-7; D remains ambiguous. The germline V gene encodes CDR1 MDHEN and CDR2 SYDVKM. V lost 8 bases, J lost 6 bases, and 11 bases lay in between. The CDR3 has 11 residues. CDR3 in amino acids: CASARSPEQYF. In DNA form, the CDR3 reads TGTGCCAGCGCCCGAAGCCCCGAGCAGTACTTC.

The rearrangement uses TRBV5-1 and TRBJ2-7, with D uncertain. The CDR3 runs to 16 residues. Between the trimmed V and J ends, which lost 4 bases and 4 bases, there was a span of 21 bases. Germline CDR1 and CDR2: SGHRS and YFSETQ. As DNA, the CDR3 is TGCGCCAGCAGCGACGGAGTAGGCTTGACGGCTTACGAGCAGTACTTC. Amino acid sequence: CASSDGVGLTAYEQYF. The entire variable domain, with the rest obtained from reference TRBV5-1 and TRBJ2-7, is as follows: KAGVTQTPRYLIKTRGQQVTLSCSPISGHRSVSWYQQTPGQGLQFLFEYFSETQRNKGNFPGRFSGRQFSNSRSEMNVSTLELGDSALYLCASSDGVGLTAYEQYFGPGTRLTVT.

This clonotype occurred many times. The rearrangement joins TRBV29-1 to TRBJ2-7; no reliable D call. Trimming removed 8 bases at V and 0 bases at J, with 14 bases between. This CDR3 contains 13 residues. Germline CDR1 is SQVTM and CDR2 is ANQGSEA. The CDR3 DNA follows: TGCAGCTTCATGCTAGGAAGCTCCTACGAGCAGTACTTC. Its protein product is CSFMLGSSYEQYF.

The sample holds many counts of this clonotype. The chain uses TRBV7-3 and TRBJ2-1; weak D call: TRBD2 (6 bases). Germline lookup yields CDR1 SGHTA and CDR2 FQGTGA. Trimming cost V 5 bases and J 3 bases, with 11 bases left between them. CDR3 length: 14 residues. The CDR3 DNA reads TGTGCCAGCAGCCCTAGCGCATTCTACAATGAGCAGTTCTTC. This encodes CASSPSAFYNEQFF. Full variable domain (rest looked up from reference TRBV7-3 and TRBJ2-1): GAGVSQTPSNKVTEKGKYVELRCDPISGHTALYWYRQSLGQGPEFLIYFQGTGAADDSGLPNDRFFAVRPEGSVSTLKIQRTERGDSAVYLCASSPSAFYNEQFFGPGTRLTVL.

This chain connects TRBV12-3 or TRBV12-4 to TRBJ2-7, with 8 bases lining up with TRBD2. Unmatched junction bases numbered 9, after V lost 6 bases and J lost 2 bases. The CDR3 runs 15 residues. The chain's CDR3 is CASRGGVAGTYEQYF. The CDR3, as DNA: TGTGCCAGCAGGGGCGGGGTAGCGGGGACCTACGAGCAGTACTTC.

The rearrangement links TRBV11-1 to TRBJ2-4; 11 nucleotides match TRBD1. The length of the CDR3 is 16 residues. The V segment lost 5 bases and the J segment 6 bases; nucleotides outside the gene matches: 9. From germline, CDR1 is SGHAT and CDR2 FQDESV (reference sequence). CDR3 sequence reads: CASSPRGQGAGNIQYF. In nucleotides, the CDR3 is TGTGCCAGCAGCCCCCGCGGACAGGGGGCTGGAAACATTCAGTACTTC. Full variable domain (remainder filled in from reference TRBV11-1 and TRBJ2-4): EAEVAQSPRYKITEKSQAVAFWCDPISGHATLYWYRQILGQGPELLVQFQDESVVDDSQLPKDRFSAERLKGVDSTLKIQPAELGDSAMYLCASSPRGQGAGNIQYFGAGTRLSVL.

The sample holds one count of this clonotype. This clone may be a read error of a much larger clone one base away. The chain has TRBV20-1 and TRBJ2-7, with D tentatively TRBD1 (5 bases). This CDR3 comprises 14 residues. Per germline, CDR1 DFQATT and CDR2 SNEGSKA (reference sequence). CDR3 amino acids: CSARRGLSSYEQCF. The CDR3 nucleotides are TGCAGTGCTAGAAGGGGATTAAGCTCCTACGAGCAGTGCTTC.

This clonotype was seen at least ten times. V usage is TRBV5-1 and J usage is TRBJ2-7, with D perhaps TRBD1 or TRBD2 (6 bases each). In germline, CDR1 is SGHRS, CDR2 YFSETQ. Trimming cost V 1 base and J 4 bases, with 12 bases left between them. This CDR3 has 14 amino acids. In nucleotides, the CDR3 is TGCGCCAGCAGCTTGACCGGGGGCGAATACGAGCAGTACTTC. Translating gives CASSLTGGEYEQYF.

The chain carries TRBV20-1 and TRBJ2-3; TRBD2 aligns across 8 bases. Germline V gives CDR1 DFQATT, CDR2 SNEGSKA (reference sequence). The CDR3 loop spans 14 amino acids. J gave up 7 bases and V 1 base, and 7 bases lay outside the gene matches. Written as DNA, the CDR3 is TGCAGTGCTAGAGTGTCTAGCGGGTCGAATACGCAGTATTTT. It translates to CSARVSSGSNTQYF.

This chain joins TRBV6-5 and TRBJ2-7, with 9 bases fitting TRBD2. CDR3 size: 15 residues. Germline CDR1 reads MNHEY; CDR2 reads SVGAGI. Trimming removed 0 bases from V and 2 bases from J; junction bases left unmatched: 2. CDR3: CASSYSPSGTYEQYF. The CDR3 DNA reads as TGTGCCAGCAGTTACTCGCCTAGCGGGACCTACGAGCAGTACTTC.

V gene TRBV30 combines with J gene TRBJ2-5, with TRBD2 matching over 15 bases. Losses at the gene ends were 5 bases for V and 5 bases for J; bases not matched to a gene: 9. The CDR3 has 16 residues. Germline V gene sequence: CDR1 GTSNPN, CDR2 SVGIG (reference sequence). CDR3 protein: CAWGLAGGIFLETQYF. CDR3 nucleotide sequence: TGTGCCTGGGGACTAGCGGGGGGGATCTTCCTTGAGACCCAGTACTTC.

This chain joins TRBV20-1 and TRBJ2-7, with D perhaps TRBD1 (6 bases). Germline CDR1 DFQATT, CDR2 SNEGSKA (reference sequence). V was trimmed by 6 bases and J by 3 bases, leaving 18 bases between them. CDR3 length: 14 residues. The CDR3 loop is CSAQPGTPDYEQYF. CDR3 DNA: TGCAGTGCCCAACCAGGGACACCCGACTACGAGCAGTACTTC.

This clonotype turned up a few times. This chain connects TRBV27 to TRBJ2-2; D not certain. V lost 0 bases to trimming and J lost 6 bases, with 8 bases between them. This CDR3 contains 14 residues. CDR1 and CDR2 from the germline V gene are MNHEY and SMNVEV (reference sequence). The CDR3 coding sequence is TGTGCCAGCAGTTTATCGAAAGGTGCCGGGGAGCTGTTTTTT. Encoded protein: CASSLSKGAGELFF.

Worth noting for this clonotype: This may come from a read error, since a much larger clone is one base off. The CDR3 end shows no conserved phenylalanine or tryptophan, and so a read error is likely. The gene calls are TRBV10-3 and TRBJ2-6; D gene uncertain. This CDR3 has 12 residues. V lost 5 bases and J lost 13, with 12 bases in between. The germline gives CDR1 ENHRY, CDR2 SYGVKD. Written as DNA, the CDR3 is TGTGCCATCAGTATTGAGCCGCAAGTCCTGACTTCC. This encodes CAISIEPQVLTS.

V usage is TRBV29-1 and J usage is TRBJ1-2; D is unclear. Trimming left V 4 bases short and J 8 bases short, with 11 bases between. Germline CDR1 and CDR2: SQVTM and ANQGSEA. The CDR3 has 11 amino acids. CDR3 sequence (DNA): TGCAGCGTTGCGGAGGTGGGGGGCTACACCTTC. This codes for CSVAEVGGYTF.

The chain uses TRBV9 and TRBJ2-2; D is ambiguous. The length of the CDR3 is 13 residues. V lost 4 bases, J lost 1 base, and 5 bases lay in between. Germline-derived CDR1 and CDR2 are SGDLS and YYNGEE. CDR3 loop: CASSTKNTGELFF. DNA of the CDR3: TGTGCCAGCAGCACCAAGAACACCGGGGAGCTGTTTTTT.